What follows are 20 T cell receptor beta chains derived from one specimen sequenced in a study of identical twins (TCRdb year 2016). Libraries were constructed by 5' RACE. TCRdb names Illumina HiSeq 2000 as the instrument used. TCRdb reanalyzed the raw reads on its own, using fastp at Q25 for trimming and MiXCR for clone calling, and kept in-frame beta chains. Rows with a matching CDR3 protein are joined into one entry that keeps the most common DNA and genes. The sample table lists 700,000 or so distinct CDR3 sequences, around 20% of them with a count of one. The ten largest clonotypes hold roughly 4% of the sample. This sample also appeared in a second study, on T cells expressing NK-cell markers.

Source material: PBMCs. These receptors were obtained from a woman aged 18-29 years in good health.

This clonotype was found a few times. The genes are TRBV5-1 and TRBJ1-1; no clear D gene. Germline CDR1 reads SGHRS; CDR2 reads YFSETQ. This CDR3 region has 13 residues. Trimming pared 5 bases from V and 4 bases from J, leaving 12 bases between. CDR3 DNA: TGCGCCAGCAGTGGGCAGACATCCACTGAAGCTTTCTTT. Translation: CASSGQTSTEAFF. The variable domain in full, with the rest retrieved from reference TRBV5-1 and TRBJ1-1, is KAGVTQTPRYLIKTRGQQVTLSCSPISGHRSVSWYQQTPGQGLQFLFEYFSETQRNKGNFPGRFSGRQFSNSRSEMNVSTLELGDSALYLCASSGQTSTEAFFGQGTRLTVV.

V usage is TRBV20-1 and J usage is TRBJ1-1; 8 bases agree with TRBD1. Trimming at V came to 6 bases and at J to 5 bases, leaving 8 bases not matched to a gene. Per germline, CDR1 DFQATT and CDR2 SNEGSKA (reference sequence). This CDR3 has 13 residues. CDR3 loop: CSAITGGRTEAFF. CDR3 nucleotide sequence: TGCAGTGCAATCACAGGGGGTCGGACTGAAGCTTTCTTT.

The chain joins TRBV7-9 to TRBJ2-7; D may be TRBD1 or TRBD2 (5 bases each). Germline values: CDR1 SEHNR, CDR2 FQNEAQ (reference sequence). The CDR3 is 14 residues long. V was shortened by 5 bases and J by 3 bases, with 14 bases between the two germline ends. In DNA form, the CDR3 reads TGTGCCAGCAGCCCGGAGGACACCTTCTACGAGCAGTACTTC. Protein: CASSPEDTFYEQYF.

The genes are TRBV7-2 and TRBJ2-1, with 7 bases identical to TRBD1. Germline V gene lookup returns CDR1 SGHTA and CDR2 FQGNSA. This CDR3 contains 15 residues. V lost 1 base and J lost 13; bases outside the gene matches: 13. CDR3 sequence reads: CASSLVVQRQGKQFF. The CDR3 coding sequence is TGTGCCAGCAGCTTAGTCGTGCAGCGACAGGGTAAACAGTTCTTC.

In this sample, this clonotype turned up a few times. This sequence joins TRBV12-3 or TRBV12-4 and TRBJ1-1; TRBD1 might be the D (5 bases). V lost 10 bases to trimming and J lost 5 bases, with 17 bases between them. The CDR3 contains 13 residues. CDR3 coding DNA: TGTGCCACCCGGTGGTCCGGGGGGACTGAAGCTTTCTTT. Translation gives CATRWSGGTEAFF.

This clonotype occurred a few times. This chain joins TRBV6-1 and TRBJ2-1; D is possibly TRBD1 (6 bases). V was cut by 2 bases and J by 6 bases, with 20 bases left in between. The CDR3 runs 17 residues. Germline V gives CDR1 MNHNS, CDR2 SASEGT. CDR3 DNA: TGTGCCAGCAGTGAACTGGTAAGGTCAGGGGATCGCAATGAGCAGTTCTTC. Amino acids: CASSELVRSGDRNEQFF.

Ten or more counts support this clonotype. The chain links TRBV12-3 or TRBV12-4 to TRBJ2-7; D ambiguous. V was pared by 6 bases and J by 1 base, with 13 bases between. The CDR3 loop spans 14 amino acids. The CDR3 region has the DNA TGTGCCAGCAGCCCCATCGGACGGTCCTACGAGCAGTACTTC. It encodes CASSPIGRSYEQYF.

This clonotype was found a few times. The rearrangement joins TRBV12-3 or TRBV12-4 to TRBJ2-7, with TRBD2 matching 10 bases. The V segment lost 3 bases and the J segment 6 bases; nucleotides outside the gene matches: 5. This CDR3 is 14 amino acids long. The chain's CDR3 is CASSLTSGRVEQYF. CDR3 DNA sequence: TGTGCCAGCAGTTTGACAAGCGGGAGGGTCGAGCAGTACTTC.

The gene calls are TRBV20-1 and TRBJ2-7; TRBD1 or TRBD2 may be the D gene (6 bases each). V gave up 3 bases and J gave up 6 bases, with 21 bases separating them. There are 15 residues in the CDR3. Germline assignment: CDR1 DFQATT and CDR2 SNEGSKA (reference sequence). The CDR3 DNA is TGCAGTGCTAGGGGCAGATGGGGGCGGGGAAGCGAGCAGTACTTC. It codes for CSARGRWGRGSEQYF.

The rearrangement joins TRBV5-1 to TRBJ2-7; the D gene could be TRBD1 or TRBD2 (7 bases each). Germline lookup yields CDR1 SGHRS and CDR2 YFSETQ. Deletions cut 7 bases from V and 5 bases from J, with 13 bases between. The CDR3 consists of 12 residues. CDR3 amino acids: CASAGGGHEQYF. The CDR3 DNA reads as TGCGCCAGCGCAGGGGGGGGCCACGAGCAGTACTTC.

The chain carries TRBV4-2 and TRBJ2-7, with D maybe TRBD1 (5 bases). The CDR3 spans 13 residues. CDR1 LGHNA and CDR2 YNFKEQ come from the germline V gene. Trimming left V 0 bases short and J 6 bases short, with 9 bases between. CDR3 loop: CASSQDGRVEQYF. The CDR3 DNA reads TGTGCCAGCAGCCAAGACGGCAGGGTCGAGCAGTACTTC.

The chain recombines TRBV20-1 with TRBJ2-1; D tentatively fits TRBD1 or TRBD2 (5 bases each). Trimming removed 2 bases at V and 2 bases at J, with 10 bases between. The CDR3 length is 14 residues. The V gene's germline CDR1 is DFQATT and CDR2 SNEGSKA (reference sequence). CDR3 sequence (DNA): TGCAGTGCTAGATCCGGGGACCCCTACAATGAGCAGTTCTTC. The encoded protein is CSARSGDPYNEQFF.

The chain links TRBV5-6 to TRBJ2-1; the D is unclear. The CDR3 covers 12 residues. Trimming pared 5 bases from V and 5 bases from J, leaving 8 bases between. CDR1 and CDR2 (germline): SGHDT, YYEEEE. The chain's CDR3 is CASRGSHNEQFF. In nucleotides, the CDR3 is TGTGCCAGCAGGGGGTCCCACAATGAGCAGTTCTTC.

V gene TRBV11-1 combines with J gene TRBJ2-7; 10 positions match TRBD1. This CDR3 region has 19 residues. Trimming cost V 1 base and J 5 bases; bases outside gene matches: 17. Germline V CDR1 and CDR2: SGHAT, FQDESV (reference sequence). CDR3 protein: CASSLEGTGVERDVDEQYF. CDR3 DNA: TGTGCCAGCAGCTTAGAAGGGACAGGGGTGGAGCGGGACGTAGACGAGCAGTACTTC.

At least ten counts were recorded for this clonotype. The chain recombines TRBV20-1 with TRBJ1-1, with a tentative D call TRBD1 (5 bases). The V gene's germline CDR1 is DFQATT and CDR2 SNEGSKA (reference sequence). V lost 2 bases and J lost 4, with 17 bases in between. The CDR3 spans 15 residues. In DNA, the CDR3 is TGCAGTGCTAGAAGACCGCTTTCTGGGGGCACTGAAGCTTTCTTT. Its translation is CSARRPLSGGTEAFF.

J is TRBJ1-5 and V is TRBV5-1, with D uncertain. The CDR3 runs 11 residues. Germline V gives CDR1 SGHRS, CDR2 YFSETQ. The CDR3 coding sequence is TGCGCTCGAACGGGGTCTCAGCCCCAGCATTTT. Protein product: CARTGSQPQHF.

The chain joins TRBV20-1 to TRBJ2-1, with D perhaps TRBD2 (5 bases). This CDR3 is built from 15 residues. The germline V and J ends were trimmed by 1 base and 4 bases, with 14 bases remaining between them. Germline CDR1 reads DFQATT; CDR2 reads SNEGSKA (reference sequence). The CDR3 loop is CSARAMDERYNEQFF. CDR3 coding DNA: TGCAGTGCTAGAGCCATGGACGAGCGGTACAATGAGCAGTTCTTC.

This sequence joins TRBV7-2 and TRBJ2-5, with TRBD2 matching 10 bases. Germline CDR1 SGHTA, CDR2 FQGNSA. Losses at the gene ends were 0 bases for V and 3 bases for J; bases not matched to a gene: 10. This CDR3 spans 18 amino acids. The CDR3 loop is CASSLAPSGRGVKETQYF. CDR3 DNA: TGTGCCAGCAGCTTAGCCCCTAGCGGGAGAGGGGTTAAAGAGACCCAGTACTTC.

The sample holds a few counts of this clonotype. The V and J genes are TRBV6-1 and TRBJ2-1; 8 bases fit TRBD1. The CDR3 is 15 residues long. The trim removed 6 bases at V and 2 bases at J, leaving 6 bases unmatched. Germline V CDR1 and CDR2: MNHNS, SASEGT. The CDR3 loop reads CASSGQGTTYNEQFF. CDR3 bases: TGTGCCAGCAGCGGACAGGGTACGACCTACAATGAGCAGTTCTTC.

This clonotype was picked up a small number of times. The rearrangement joins TRBV6-2 or TRBV6-3 to TRBJ2-7, with 11 bases identical to TRBD2. This CDR3 has 17 residues. Looked up from germline, CDR1 is MNHEY and CDR2 is SVGEGT. The junction had 12 bases not matched to a gene; V was cut back by 5 bases and J by 3 bases. Here the CDR3 reads CASSRPPSGRRYYEQYF. The CDR3, as DNA: TGTGCCAGCAGTCGACCCCCTAGCGGGAGGCGATACTACGAGCAGTACTTC.